This T cell receptor (beta chain) emerged from a study of T-cell memory formation after mild COVID-19. Per germline, CDR1 SGHTA and CDR2 FQGTGA. This CDR3 is 13 amino acids long. Trimming took off 5 bases at V and 3 bases at J, with 10 bases between the two ends. TCRdb reprocessed the 5' RACE reads with MiXCR, giving one entry per CDR3 protein. The data show about 400,000 distinct CDR3 sequences, roughly 26% seen once. This clonotype was seen more than once but under ten times. This TCR was recovered from an adult woman who had mild COVID-19 (a few samples of this study predate the infection). Cell type and time point are not known. The chain links TRBV7-3 to TRBJ1-2; weak D call: TRBD1 (5 bases). The sequenced sample was PBMCs or a T cell subset sorted from them (not recorded which). In nucleotides, the CDR3 is TGTGCCAGCAGCCGGGACGGATACTATGGCTACACCTTC. It encodes CASSRDGYYGYTF. The complete variable domain, with remaining parts taken from reference TRBV7-3 and TRBJ1-2, reads GAGVSQTPSNKVTEKGKYVELRCDPISGHTALYWYRQSLGQGPEFLIYFQGTGAADDSGLPNDRFFAVRPEGSVSTLKIQRTERGDSAVYLCASSRDGYYGYTFGSGTRLTVV.